The rows below give T cell receptor beta chains drawn from one sample of a study of shared clonotypes between healthy human individuals. Here immunoSEQ multiplex PCR was the method, and the copy in TCRdb shows in-frame clones only, minus some. The repertoire holds about 2 million clones, with roughly 94% as singletons. The sample taken for sequencing was naive CD8+ T cells sorted from blood. Every receptor here comes from a man in his late teens or twenties in good health. Each CDR3 is given without its conserved first and last residue. D genes are given only for firm matches.

NA | TRBJ1-1 | TRBV5-4 | ASSPGGGETEAF
NA | TRBJ2-2 | TRBV19 | ASNPMSYGSGELF
TRBD1 | TRBJ1-2 | TRBV27 | ASSLDGQGYGYT
NA | TRBJ1-2 | TRBV5-6 | ASSSGTAYYGYT
NA | TRBJ1-1 | TRBV6-5 | ASSYSEGFTEAF
NA | TRBJ1-5 | TRBV7-8 | ASSLAPRGDQPQH
TRBD1 | TRBJ2-7 | TRBV5-6 | ASTPTGSYEQY
NA | TRBJ2-3 | TRBV27 | ASSPTGPSTDTQY
NA | TRBJ1-3 | TRBV30 | AWSPIGRTSGNTIY
NA | TRBJ2-7 | TRBV27 | ASSLDSTYEQY
TRBD1 | TRBJ1-2 | TRBV10-2 | ASGVQGALGYT
NA | TRBJ2-7 | TRBV7-9 | ASSLVTGYEQY
NA | TRBJ1-2 | TRBV19 | ASSLLEQPFYGYT
TRBD1 | TRBJ2-7 | TRBV13 | ASSLGPGQGADEQY
NA | TRBJ1-2 | TRBV7-6 | ASSLTPGLLYGYT
TRBD1 | TRBJ1-1 | TRBV2 | ASSDIPGQGMNTEAF
TRBD1 | TRBJ2-2 | TRBV4-3 | ASSLGDRGPDTGELF
NA | TRBJ2-1 | TRBV2 | ASSDTGGSYNEQF
NA | TRBJ2-2 | TRBV5-1 | ASTPREYTGELF
NA | TRBJ2-7 | TRBV4-1 | ASSPVEQGTYEQY
NA | TRBJ1-3 | TRBV11-2 | ASSLDLVVTPGNTIY
TRBD1 | TRBJ2-1 | TRBV9 | ASSATGQVSYNEQF
NA | TRBJ2-3 | TRBV15 | ATLLDYSTDTQY
NA | TRBJ2-1 | TRBV5-1 | ASSPTRTGNEQF
TRBD2 | TRBJ2-2 | TRBV2 | ASSAGGPAGELF
TRBD2 | TRBJ2-3 | TRBV11-3 | ASSLDWGSGSLTDTQY
NA | TRBJ1-3 | TRBV4-1 | ASSQVLEGAGNTIY
NA | TRBJ2-2 | TRBV7-2 | ASSFPIGGITGELF
TRBD1 | TRBJ1-1 | TRBV2 | ASSDGWTGFSEAF
TRBD2 | TRBJ2-1 | TRBV7-9 | ASSPTLAGGPRNEQF
TRBD2 | TRBJ2-1 | TRBV28 | ASSFPAGGNNEQF
NA | TRBJ2-1 | TRBV6-5 | ASSKRDSYNEQF
TRBD1 | TRBJ1-6 | TRBV13 | ASSLSGTGNSPLH
NA | TRBJ1-6 | TRBV27 | ASSLIGTNSPLH
TRBD1 | TRBJ2-7 | TRBV27 | ASSLSPGTALAYEQY
TRBD2 | TRBJ2-3 | TRBV5-1 | ASSEGLAGTDTQY
NA | TRBJ1-5 | TRBV28 | ASSLLGGGLGQPQH
NA | TRBJ1-6 | TRBV28 | ASSFGGMPSYNSPLH
NA | TRBJ2-7 | TRBV13 | ASSRREAGPVYEQY
NA | TRBJ2-7 | TRBV5-1 | ASSLEGSSYEQY
NA | TRBJ1-2 | TRBV4-1 | ASSQKSTYGYT
TRBD1 | TRBJ1-4 | TRBV5-4 | ASSPDRGDEKLF
TRBD1 | TRBJ1-2 | TRBV4-1 | ASSQGQGANGYT
NA | TRBJ2-7 | TRBV27 | ASRLAALSSYEQY